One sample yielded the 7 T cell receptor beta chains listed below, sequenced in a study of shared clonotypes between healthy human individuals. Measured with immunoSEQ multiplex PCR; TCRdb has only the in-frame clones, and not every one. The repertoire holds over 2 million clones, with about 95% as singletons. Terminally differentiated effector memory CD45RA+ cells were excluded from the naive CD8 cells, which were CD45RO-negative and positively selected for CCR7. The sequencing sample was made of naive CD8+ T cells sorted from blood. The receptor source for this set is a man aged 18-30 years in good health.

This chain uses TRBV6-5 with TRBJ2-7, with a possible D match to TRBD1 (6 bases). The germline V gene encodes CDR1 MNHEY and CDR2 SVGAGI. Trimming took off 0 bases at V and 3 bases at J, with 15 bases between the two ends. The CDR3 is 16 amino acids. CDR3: CASSYSTGHVFYEQYF. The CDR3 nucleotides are TGTGCCAGCAGTTACTCTACGGGACACGTATTCTACGAGCAGTACTTC.

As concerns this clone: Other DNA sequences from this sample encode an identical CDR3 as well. The CDR3 bases are TGTGCCAGCAGCGTAGTGACAGGCTATGGCTACACCTTC. It encodes CASSVVTGYGYTF. V is TRBV9 and J is TRBJ1-2; TRBD1 might be the D (6 bases). V dropped 0 bases and J dropped 4 bases, with 7 bases sitting between them. Germline CDR1 and CDR2: SGDLS and YYNGEE. The CDR3 length is 13 residues.

In DNA form, the CDR3 reads TGCGCCAGCAGCCGCTGGACAGGGGAAGGCTATGGCTACACCTTC. It specifies CASSRWTGEGYGYTF. This chain connects TRBV4-1 to TRBJ1-2, with TRBD1 matching over 9 bases. The germline V gene encodes CDR1 MGHRA and CDR2 YSYEKL. This CDR3 is 15 amino acids long. V shed 4 bases and J 4 bases; nucleotides not matched to a gene: 7.

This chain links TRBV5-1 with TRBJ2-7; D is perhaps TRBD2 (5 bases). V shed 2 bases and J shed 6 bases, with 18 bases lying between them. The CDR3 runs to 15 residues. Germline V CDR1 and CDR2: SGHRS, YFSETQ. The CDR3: CASSFAEAPVSEQYF. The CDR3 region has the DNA TGCGCCAGCAGCTTTGCGGAGGCTCCTGTTAGCGAGCAGTACTTC.

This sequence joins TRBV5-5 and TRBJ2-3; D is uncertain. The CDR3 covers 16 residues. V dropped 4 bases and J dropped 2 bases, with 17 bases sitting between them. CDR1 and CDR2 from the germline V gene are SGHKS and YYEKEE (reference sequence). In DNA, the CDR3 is TGTGCCAGCAGCCTTCTGGAGATTTCCCCCACAGATACGCAGTATTTT. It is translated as CASSLLEISPTDTQYF.

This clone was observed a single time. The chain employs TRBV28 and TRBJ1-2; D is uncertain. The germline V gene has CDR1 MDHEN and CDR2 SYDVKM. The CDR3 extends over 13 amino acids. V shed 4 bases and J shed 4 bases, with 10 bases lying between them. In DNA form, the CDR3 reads TGTGCCAGCAGTTACGAGGGAGGCTATGGCTACACCTTC. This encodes CASSYEGGYGYTF.

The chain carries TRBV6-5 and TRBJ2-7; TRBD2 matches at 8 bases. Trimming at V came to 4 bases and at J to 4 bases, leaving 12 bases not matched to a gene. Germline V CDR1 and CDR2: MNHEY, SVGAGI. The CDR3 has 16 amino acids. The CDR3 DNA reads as TGTGCCAGCAGTTCTTTTCGTAGCGGGACCAATTACGAGCAGTACTTC. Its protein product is CASSSFRSGTNYEQYF.